Listed below are T cell receptor beta chains from one sample, sequenced in a study of cytomegalovirus exposure and HLA in healthy donors. Repertoires were generated with immunoSEQ multiplex PCR, while TCRdb's copy carries only in-frame clones and drops some. This table has roughly 220,000 clones, roughly 70% appearing once. Sequenced sample: PBMCs. The source is a man between 35 and 55 years old in good health and CMV-seropositive. Both conserved end residues are part of each CDR3. D genes are given only for firm matches. Where a row states a size, it is once, few, many or the class of an expanded clone; other rows omit it.

j_gene: TRBJ1-2
d_gene: -
v_gene: TRBV6-1
abundance: -
CDR3aa: CASSEGGGNYGYTF
CDR3nt: TGTGCCAGCAGTGAAGGAGGAGGAAACTATGGCTACACCTTC

j_gene: TRBJ2-1
d_gene: TRBD2
v_gene: TRBV7-3
abundance: -
CDR3aa: CASSSLGGLAGEQFF
CDR3nt: TGTGCCAGCAGCTCTTTGGGGGGACTAGCGGGGGAGCAGTTCTTC

j_gene: TRBJ1-2
d_gene: -
v_gene: TRBV28
abundance: -
CDR3aa: CASSPGDYGYTF
CDR3nt: TGTGCCAGCAGTCCGGGAGACTATGGCTACACCTTC

j_gene: TRBJ2-1
d_gene: TRBD1
v_gene: TRBV6-5
abundance: -
CDR3aa: CASRRGLNEQFF
CDR3nt: TGTGCCAGCAGAAGGGGGCTGAATGAGCAGTTCTTC

j_gene: TRBJ1-1
d_gene: -
v_gene: TRBV5-1
abundance: few
CDR3aa: CASSLGYRVNTEAFF
CDR3nt: TGCGCCAGCAGCTTGGGTTACAGGGTGAACACTGAAGCTTTCTTT

j_gene: TRBJ2-1
d_gene: TRBD1
v_gene: TRBV6-5
abundance: few
CDR3aa: CASSYSGQENEQFF
CDR3nt: TGTGCCAGCAGTTACTCGGGACAGGAAAATGAGCAGTTCTTC

j_gene: TRBJ1-6
d_gene: -
v_gene: TRBV6-6
abundance: -
CDR3aa: CASSYGSSPLHF
CDR3nt: TGTGCCAGCAGTTATGGGAGTTCACCCCTCCACTTT

j_gene: TRBJ1-4
d_gene: -
v_gene: TRBV15
abundance: -
CDR3aa: CATSRDPSSVEKLFF
CDR3nt: TGTGCCACCAGCAGAGATCCGTCATCGGTTGAAAAACTGTTTTTT

j_gene: TRBJ2-7
d_gene: TRBD1
v_gene: TRBV18
abundance: -
CDR3aa: CASSGQGRDEQYF
CDR3nt: TGTGCCAGCTCGGGACAGGGAAGGGACGAGCAGTACTTC

j_gene: TRBJ2-5
d_gene: -
v_gene: TRBV18
abundance: -
CDR3aa: CASSPSHSKETQYF
CDR3nt: TGTGCCAGCTCACCAAGTCACAGTAAAGAGACCCAGTACTTC

j_gene: TRBJ2-7
d_gene: -
v_gene: TRBV6-6
abundance: -
CDR3aa: CASRPVKTLVYEQYF
CDR3nt: TGTGCCAGCAGACCAGTGAAGACTCTGGTCTACGAGCAGTACTTC

j_gene: TRBJ1-2
d_gene: TRBD1
v_gene: TRBV6-5
abundance: -
CDR3aa: CGFQGQGSYGYTF
CDR3nt: TGTGGATTTCAGGGACAGGGGTCCTATGGCTACACCTTC

j_gene: TRBJ1-5
d_gene: TRBD1
v_gene: TRBV6-5
abundance: -
CDR3aa: CASKRDREAQPQHF
CDR3nt: TGTGCCAGCAAAAGGGACAGGGAGGCTCAGCCCCAGCATTTT

j_gene: TRBJ2-7
d_gene: -
v_gene: TRBV6-1
abundance: -
CDR3aa: CASSPTGRGSYEQYF
CDR3nt: TGTGCCAGCAGCCCGACCGGGAGAGGCTCCTACGAGCAGTACTTC

j_gene: TRBJ1-2
d_gene: -
v_gene: TRBV7-9
abundance: few
CDR3aa: CASSLRDTNYGYTF
CDR3nt: TGTGCCAGCAGCCTCCGGGACACTAACTATGGCTACACCTTC

j_gene: TRBJ2-3
d_gene: -
v_gene: TRBV7-3
abundance: -
CDR3aa: CASSLIGSTQYF
CDR3nt: TGTGCCAGCAGCTTAATAGGGAGTACGCAGTATTTT

j_gene: TRBJ2-1
d_gene: TRBD1
v_gene: TRBV28
abundance: -
CDR3aa: CASSIRDRAYNEQFF
CDR3nt: TGTGCCAGCAGTATCCGGGACAGGGCCTACAATGAGCAGTTCTTC

j_gene: TRBJ2-7
d_gene: -
v_gene: TRBV28
abundance: few
CDR3aa: CASSQGGSSYEQYF
CDR3nt: TGTGCCAGCAGTCAGGGGGGAAGCTCCTACGAGCAGTACTTC

j_gene: TRBJ2-7
d_gene: -
v_gene: TRBV6-1
abundance: few
CDR3aa: CASRGLPHEQYF
CDR3nt: TGTGCCAGCAGGGGGCTTCCCCACGAGCAGTACTTC

j_gene: TRBJ2-2
d_gene: -
v_gene: TRBV7-7
abundance: -
CDR3aa: CASSPDTNTGELFF
CDR3nt: TGTGCCAGCAGCCCCGACACGAACACCGGGGAGCTGTTTTTT

j_gene: TRBJ2-7
d_gene: -
v_gene: TRBV7-5
abundance: -
CDR3aa: CDKKGAYEQYF
CDR3nt: TGTGACAAGAAGGGGGCCTACGAGCAGTACTTC

j_gene: TRBJ2-3
d_gene: -
v_gene: TRBV5-1
abundance: few
CDR3aa: CASSLEGVSTDTQYF
CDR3nt: TGCGCCAGCAGCTTGGAAGGGGTTAGCACAGATACGCAGTATTTT

j_gene: TRBJ2-5
d_gene: -
v_gene: TRBV4-2
abundance: -
CDR3aa: CASSQDLRETQYF
CDR3nt: TGTGCCAGCAGCCAAGATCTACGGGAGACCCAGTACTTC

j_gene: TRBJ1-2
d_gene: -
v_gene: TRBV10-3
abundance: once
CDR3aa: CATAGGGNLNYGYTF
CDR3nt: TGTGCCACCGCGGGGGGGGGAAACCTAAACTATGGCTACACCTTC

j_gene: TRBJ1-2
d_gene: -
v_gene: TRBV4-3
abundance: -
CDR3aa: CASSPRPGGVNYGYTF
CDR3nt: TGCGCCAGCAGCCCCCGTCCGGGGGGGGTCAACTATGGCTACACCTTC

j_gene: TRBJ1-4
d_gene: -
v_gene: TRBV2
abundance: few
CDR3aa: CASTRRGSEKLFF
CDR3nt: TGTGCCAGCACTCGGAGGGGCTCGGAAAAACTGTTTTTT

j_gene: TRBJ2-1
d_gene: -
v_gene: TRBV2
abundance: -
CDR3aa: CASTYSDGGGGGDEQFF
CDR3nt: TGTGCCAGCACCTACTCGGATGGCGGGGGCGGGGGAGATGAGCAGTTCTTC

j_gene: TRBJ1-2
d_gene: TRBD1
v_gene: TRBV7-2
abundance: -
CDR3aa: CASSSRQGAPRIYGYTF
CDR3nt: TGTGCCAGCAGCTCCCGACAGGGGGCTCCTCGAATATATGGCTACACCTTC

j_gene: TRBJ2-6
d_gene: -
v_gene: TRBV6-5
abundance: -
CDR3aa: CASRQAHVGANVLTF
CDR3nt: TGTGCCAGCAGACAGGCTCACGTCGGGGCCAACGTCCTGACTTTC

j_gene: TRBJ1-1
d_gene: TRBD1
v_gene: TRBV25-1
abundance: -
CDR3aa: CASQTGSTEAFF
CDR3nt: TGTGCCAGCCAGACAGGGTCCACTGAAGCTTTCTTT

j_gene: TRBJ1-1
d_gene: -
v_gene: TRBV6-5
abundance: -
CDR3aa: CASSSVNEAFF
CDR3nt: TGTGCCAGCAGCTCAGTAAATGAAGCTTTCTTT

j_gene: TRBJ2-1
d_gene: TRBD2
v_gene: TRBV19
abundance: -
CDR3aa: CASGRAGGRYNEQFF
CDR3nt: TGTGCCAGCGGGAGGGCGGGGGGACGATACAATGAGCAGTTCTTC

j_gene: TRBJ2-7
d_gene: TRBD1
v_gene: TRBV5-8
abundance: -
CDR3aa: CASSLADRGAYEQYF
CDR3nt: TGTGCCAGCAGCTTGGCCGACAGGGGGGCCTACGAGCAGTACTTC

j_gene: TRBJ2-3
d_gene: TRBD1
v_gene: TRBV6-6
abundance: few
CDR3aa: CASCSGTVLTDTQYF
CDR3nt: TGTGCCAGCTGCTCCGGGACAGTACTCACAGATACGCAGTATTTT

j_gene: TRBJ2-3
d_gene: TRBD1
v_gene: TRBV9
abundance: few
CDR3aa: CASSYGQGLLWTDTQYF
CDR3nt: TGTGCCAGCAGCTATGGACAGGGACTCTTATGGACAGATACGCAGTATTTT

j_gene: TRBJ1-1
d_gene: -
v_gene: TRBV28
abundance: -
CDR3aa: CASSSQGSTEAFF
CDR3nt: TGTGCCAGCAGTTCCCAGGGCTCCACTGAAGCTTTCTTT

j_gene: TRBJ2-5
d_gene: -
v_gene: TRBV25-1
abundance: -
CDR3aa: CASRRETQYF
CDR3nt: TGTGCCAGCAGGAGAGAGACCCAGTACTTC

j_gene: TRBJ2-3
d_gene: TRBD2
v_gene: TRBV29-1
abundance: -
CDR3aa: CSVEEGSGGSVPYF
CDR3nt: TGCAGCGTTGAAGAAGGTTCGGGCGGGAGCGTCCCGTATTTT

j_gene: TRBJ1-3
d_gene: TRBD1
v_gene: TRBV15
abundance: -
CDR3aa: CATTRGQVLSSGNTIYF
CDR3nt: TGTGCCACCACCAGAGGACAGGTTCTGAGCTCTGGAAACACCATATATTTT

j_gene: TRBJ2-2
d_gene: TRBD1
v_gene: TRBV2
abundance: -
CDR3aa: CASSGQGRDTGELFF
CDR3nt: TGTGCCAGCAGTGGACAGGGAAGGGACACCGGGGAGCTGTTTTTT

j_gene: TRBJ2-7
d_gene: TRBD2
v_gene: TRBV7-9
abundance: few
CDR3aa: CASSWAEGAGVLSYEQYF
CDR3nt: TGTGCCAGCAGCTGGGCAGAAGGAGCGGGGGTACTCTCCTACGAGCAGTACTTC

j_gene: TRBJ1-4
d_gene: -
v_gene: TRBV28
abundance: -
CDR3aa: CASSSPTGTTNEKLFF
CDR3nt: TGTGCCAGCAGTTCCCCGACAGGTACAACTAATGAAAAACTGTTTTTT